The 8 T cell receptor beta chains in this list originate from one sample, sequenced in a study of shared clonotypes between healthy human individuals (TCRdb year 2020). Libraries were built with the immunoSEQ multiplex PCR assay. TCRdb took this table from immuneACCESS and kept in-frame rearrangements with V and J called. Such tables lack part of the clones; where checked against another copy, unresolved V genes explain under half of the gap, and the rest is unexplained. The sample table records hundreds of thousands of clones; roughly 70% of these occur just once. The leading ten clones occupy around 10% of the sample. The source material was memory CD4+ T cells sorted from blood. Read against the paper, the sample's cell subset or site label means: CD45RA-negative fraction. Every receptor here comes from a young man in good health.

This chain connects TRBV5-1 to TRBJ2-1; D not certain. V lost 2 bases and J lost 3, with 12 bases in between. Germline CDR1 and CDR2: SGHRS and YFSETQ. CDR3 length: 15 residues. The CDR3 reads CASSFDEAVYNEQFF. The CDR3 DNA reads TGCGCCAGCAGCTTCGATGAAGCAGTCTACAATGAGCAGTTCTTC.

This chain uses TRBV7-3 with TRBJ2-3, with a tentative D call TRBD1 (6 bases). With 5 bases removed from V and 1 base from J, the gap between germline ends came to 13 bases. This CDR3 comprises 15 residues. Per germline, CDR1 SGHTA and CDR2 FQGTGA. CDR3 residues: CASSVGQPGTDTQYF. DNA of the CDR3: TGTGCCAGCAGCGTAGGACAGCCCGGCACAGATACGCAGTATTTT.

The chain combines TRBV5-1 with TRBJ1-2; 8 nucleotides line up with TRBD1. The ends lost 4 bases at V and 7 bases at J; junction bases unmatched: 3. The CDR3 runs 12 residues. The germline gives CDR1 SGHRS, CDR2 YFSETQ. The CDR3 here is CASSVTGVGYTF. CDR3 sequence (DNA): TGCGCCAGCAGCGTGACAGGGGTTGGCTACACCTTC.

This clone was found a few times. The chain combines TRBV19 with TRBJ2-1; no clear D. Germline values: CDR1 LNHDA, CDR2 SQIVND (reference sequence). V was trimmed by 3 bases and J by 6 bases, leaving 12 bases between them. The CDR3 loop spans 14 amino acids. CDR3 loop: CASSIRLQRNEQFF. The CDR3, as DNA: TGTGCCAGTAGTATCCGACTCCAGCGCAATGAGCAGTTCTTC.

The chain has TRBV6-1 and TRBJ2-7; TRBD1 aligns across 9 bases. CDR3 length equals 16 residues. V gave up 0 bases and J gave up 5 bases; unmatched junction bases: 8. Germline loops: CDR1 MNHNS, CDR2 SASEGT. The CDR3 bases are TGTGCCAGCAGTGAAGCTGCTGGACAGGGGTTCCACGAGCAGTACTTC. It codes for CASSEAAGQGFHEQYF.

The chain joins TRBV2 to TRBJ2-7; a possible D gene is TRBD1 (6 bases). V was pared by 10 bases and J by 2 bases, with 15 bases between. CDR3 length: 13 residues. The germline V gene has CDR1 SNHLY and CDR2 FYNNEI. DNA for the CDR3: TGTGCCATCCGTCCCCAGGGGACCTACGAGCAGTACTTC. It yields the protein CAIRPQGTYEQYF.

The chain joins TRBV7-2 to TRBJ2-5, with no clear D. Trimming left V 5 bases short and J 5 bases short, with 18 bases between. The CDR3 runs to 15 residues. CDR1 SGHTA and CDR2 FQGNSA come from the germline V gene. The CDR3 DNA reads TGTGCCAGCAGCCCCGGAGCGATGGTTTTGGAGACCCAGTACTTC. Its translation: CASSPGAMVLETQYF.

The chain couples TRBV6-1 to TRBJ1-3; D is undetermined. Germline V gene data show CDR1 as MNHNS and CDR2 as SASEGT. CDR3 size: 13 residues. Trimming cost V 2 bases and J 4 bases, with 6 bases left between them. In DNA form, the CDR3 reads TGTGCCAGCAGTGAACTTCGGGGAAACACCATATATTTT. Protein product: CASSELRGNTIYF.